This record covers a single T cell receptor (beta chain). In this sample, this clonotype turned up many times. Its antigen is unknown. Qualities for individual bases were not recorded, and no much larger clone is one base off. The CDR3 runs 13 residues from the cysteine to the phenylalanine. The DNA shown is the 39-base CDR3, in frame from base 1. Looking up the germline V gene (reference sequence) yields CDR1 DFQATT and CDR2 SNEGSKA. V and J are trimmed by 7 bases and 10 bases, and the gene matches miss 12 bases of the junction. The entry originates in a study of T cells after yellow fever vaccination (dated by TCRdb to the late 2010s). The study in broad terms: Libraries from fractions with low cell numbers were prepared with the SMART-Seq v4 Ultra Low Input RNA kit. Two healthy male donors, one aged 18 to 30 and one aged 30 to 40 years, made up the cohort. Blood samples were taken at several timepoints before and after primary and secondary immunization, and bulk PBMC replicates and cell subsets were isolated. To follow T-cell clones before and after both primary and booster YFV17D yellow fever vaccination, bulk TCR alpha and beta repertoires underwent longitudinal sequencing.

TCR cDNA was synthesized by 5'RACE template switching, which introduced a universal primer site and unique molecular identifiers. Priming for cDNA synthesis came from both the TCR alpha and TCR beta constant segments. Library amplification involved two PCR steps, and the second step added sample barcodes and sequencing adapters. Sequencing of libraries was done on Illumina HiSeq 2500 (2x100 bp) or NovaSeq (2x150 bp). Per the original workflow: MIGEC handled demultiplexing of reads and collapsing into UMI consensus sequences, while MiXCR performed V(D)J alignment. Clonotypes responding to the vaccine were identified with edgeR on replicate PBMC samples, with the criteria of FDR below 0.01 and a log2 fold change above 5 up to day 15. Each bulk clonotype was labeled CD4 or CD8 based on which sequenced repertoire, CD4 or CD8, contained the clonotype at higher abundance. TCRdb itself trimmed the public reads at Q25 with fastp, ran MiXCR and retained productive beta chains. Each CDR3 protein appears once, grouped with its most common genes and DNA. For this entry, the V and J calls and clone size follow TCRdb and not the study's own pipeline. This sample comprises 500,000 to 650,000 distinct CDR3 sequences, approximately 13% of them detected only once. 11% to 15% of the sample lies in the top ten.

Interpreted using the paper, the treatment or condition label stands for: live attenuated yellow fever vaccine strain. At each blood-draw timepoint, two biological replicates of bulk PBMCs were obtained. A standard Ficoll-Paque protocol was used to isolate PBMCs from peripheral blood. TriZol was used to extract RNA from bulk PBMCs, CD4 and CD8 fractions, and dextramer-positive and dextramer-negative fractions. The research as a whole found: Because only a couple of donors were included in the study, the extent to which the findings can be generalized is limited. Because abundant contaminating clonotypes from the bulk population could be contained in FACS-sorted repertoires, computational filtering was required. After the booster, most of the clones that had expanded following primary vaccination were detected again (just under 97% of CD4 and around 88% of CD8), which suggests that memory was broadly maintained. A small share of clonotypes occurred in both CD4 and CD8 compartments, likely arising from convergent recombination. The secondary T-cell response was weaker than the primary response but faster, peaking on day 5 instead of day 15.

The receptor comes from a man aged 25-40 years who received the YFV17D yellow fever vaccine. The sample consisted of PBMCs, taken on the day of the yellow fever booster vaccination. Recombination joined TRBV20-1 with TRBJ2-1, with 8 bases matching TRBD2. The CDR3 region: CSVGGSGKQEQFF. The bases are TGCAGTGTAGGGGGTAGCGGGAAACAAGAGCAGTTCTTC.